The 31 T cell receptor beta chains reported below all come from one sample, sequenced in a study of ipilimumab plus nivolumab after autologous stem cell transplantation (dated by TCRdb to the early 2020s). Library construction relied on the immunoSEQ multiplex PCR assay. TCRdb took over this immuneACCESS table, retaining in-frame rearrangements with V and J assigned. Such tables are incomplete; in checked studies, under half of the missing clones stem from an unresolved V gene, and the remainder is unexplained. Recorded for this sample are 20,000 to 30,000 clones; about 86% of them occurred a single time. The ten top clones hold 4% to 6% of the sample. The source was PBMCs, collected in a trial of ipilimumab plus nivolumab as post-transplant consolidation. The receptor source for this set is a male donor with diffuse large B-cell lymphoma.

V gene TRBV19 combines with J gene TRBJ1-2, with 8 positions matching TRBD1. Per the germline V gene, CDR1 is LNHDA and CDR2 is SQIVND (reference sequence). This CDR3 is built from 14 residues. The J segment lost 5 bases and the V segment lost 7 bases, leaving 9 bases of the junction unmatched. CDR3 sequence reads: CASTRTGNSYGYTF. The DNA of the CDR3 is TGTGCCAGTACTCGGACAGGGAATAGTTATGGCTACACCTTC.

This chain connects TRBV6-5 to TRBJ2-7; D is ambiguous. Deletions cut 8 bases from V and 6 bases from J, with 14 bases between. From germline, CDR1 is MNHEY and CDR2 SVGAGI. The CDR3 sequence is 12 residues long. For the CDR3, the DNA is TGTGCCAGCCGACCGAACATAGGCGAGCAGTACTTC. It is translated as CASRPNIGEQYF.

The V gene is TRBV6-1, the J gene TRBJ2-5; 16 positions match TRBD2. Trimming removed 3 bases from V and 5 bases from J; junction bases left unmatched: 12. Germline CDR1 MNHNS, CDR2 SASEGT. The CDR3 covers 19 residues. CDR3 nucleotides: TGTGCCAGCAGTGACCCCGGGACTAGCGGGGGGGCGATGCGGGAGACCCAGTACTTC. It is translated as CASSDPGTSGGAMRETQYF.

This clone was detected once. The DNA of the CDR3 is TGTGCCAGCAGGAGGGACAGGGGAGGTTCACCCCTCCACTTT. Protein: CASRRDRGGSPLHF. The chain carries TRBV6-5 and TRBJ1-6, with 10 bases identical to TRBD1. V was clipped by 6 bases and J by 9 bases; unmatched bases: 5. The CDR3 consists of 14 residues. CDR1 is MNHEY and CDR2 is SVGAGI in the germline V gene.

The V and J genes are TRBV30 and TRBJ2-5; 11 bases line up with TRBD1. This CDR3 is built from 13 residues. Germline CDR1 and CDR2: GTSNPN and SVGIG (reference sequence). V lost 7 bases and J lost 3; bases outside the gene matches: 4. The CDR3 DNA follows: TGTGCCTCGGACAGGGGGCTGGAAGAGACCCAGTACTTC. Its translation is CASDRGLEETQYF. The whole variable domain, filled in from reference TRBV30 and TRBJ2-5, reads SQTIHQWPATLVQPVGSPLSLECTVEGTSNPNLYWYRQAAGRGLQLLFYSVGIGQISSEVPQNLSASRPQDRQFILSSKKLLLSDSGFYLCASDRGLEETQYFGPGTRLLVL.

The table lists this clone with a count of one. The chain combines TRBV15 with TRBJ1-3, with TRBD1 matching 8 bases. The CDR3 contains 16 residues. J gave up 0 bases and V 5 bases, and 6 bases lay outside the gene matches. Germline-derived CDR1 and CDR2 are LNHNV and YYDKDF (reference sequence). CDR3 amino acids: CATSGYRGASGNTIYF. The CDR3 nucleotides are TGTGCCACCAGCGGATACAGGGGGGCCTCTGGAAACACCATATATTTT.

The CDR3 region has the DNA TGCGCCAGCAGCTTGGTCCTAGCGGGGGGGCGCGAGCAGTTCTTC. Residues: CASSLVLAGGREQFF. The rearrangement uses TRBV5-1 and TRBJ2-1, with 12 bases that match TRBD2. This CDR3 is built from 15 residues. Trimming at V came to 0 bases and at J to 10 bases, leaving 5 bases not matched to a gene. CDR1 and CDR2 from the germline V gene are SGHRS and YFSETQ.

The V call is TRBV19, the J call TRBJ1-2; weak D call: TRBD1 (6 bases). The germline gives CDR1 LNHDA, CDR2 SQIVND (reference sequence). This CDR3 has 15 amino acids. Trimming shortened V by 6 bases and J by 6 bases, and 20 bases separated the two germline ends. This chain's CDR3 is CASRGDGTPNDGYTF. CDR3 DNA: TGTGCCAGTAGGGGTGATGGGACACCGAACGATGGCTACACCTTC.

The chain has TRBV5-1 and TRBJ1-2, with a tentative D call TRBD1 (5 bases). With 4 bases removed from V and 1 base from J, the gap between germline ends came to 11 bases. CDR1 SGHRS and CDR2 YFSETQ come from the germline V gene. CDR3 length equals 14 residues. The DNA of the CDR3 is TGCGCCAGCAGCACCGTGGGGGGTAACTATGGCTACACCTTC. It is translated as CASSTVGGNYGYTF.

V usage is TRBV6-1 and J usage is TRBJ1-1; D not certain. The germline V gene has CDR1 MNHNS and CDR2 SASEGT. The CDR3 contains 12 residues. V dropped 4 bases and J dropped 4 bases, with 7 bases sitting between them. The CDR3 reads CASSARGTEAFF. CDR3 bases: TGTGCCAGCAGTGCTCGAGGCACTGAAGCTTTCTTT.

This chain uses TRBV5-4 with TRBJ2-7; D call uncertain. V lost 0 bases and J lost 7, with 11 bases in between. Germline CDR1 SGHNT, CDR2 YYREEE (reference sequence). The CDR3 is 13 amino acids. Written as DNA, the CDR3 is TGTGCCAGCAGCTTGGATTTGCGAGATGAGCAGTACTTC. As protein: CASSLDLRDEQYF.

The chain combines TRBV18 with TRBJ2-7; either TRBD1 or TRBD2 may fit D (5 bases each). Germline CDR1 KGHSH, CDR2 LQKENI. V was pared by 3 bases and J by 0 bases, with 9 bases between. This CDR3 comprises 14 residues. The CDR3 loop is CASSPGTDSYEQYF. In DNA, the CDR3 is TGTGCCAGCTCACCGGGGACGGACTCCTACGAGCAGTACTTC.

The chain uses TRBV7-8 and TRBJ2-7; a possible D gene is TRBD2 (5 bases). The CDR3 totals 14 residues. Trimming pared 7 bases from V and 5 bases from J, leaving 18 bases between. From germline, CDR1 is SGHVS and CDR2 FQNEAQ. For the CDR3, the DNA is TGTGCCAGCAAACCAAGGCCGGGGAGCGACGAGCAGTACTTC. This codes for CASKPRPGSDEQYF.

The sample holds one count of this clone. The CDR3 DNA reads TGTGCCAGCAGCTTACCTAGCGGGGGATCCGACGTGCAGTATTTT. As protein: CASSLPSGGSDVQYF. The chain is built from TRBV7-3 and TRBJ2-3, with 10 bases identical to TRBD2. Germline V gives CDR1 SGHTA, CDR2 FQGTGA. V was clipped by 2 bases and J by 11 bases; unmatched bases: 10. This CDR3 is built from 15 residues.

The chain uses TRBV5-1 and TRBJ2-3, with a weak D call TRBD1 (7 bases). V was clipped by 2 bases and J by 0 bases, with 13 bases between them. This CDR3 region has 16 residues. Germline values: CDR1 SGHRS, CDR2 YFSETQ. The CDR3 region is CASSLPGGLSTDTQYF. Here the CDR3 DNA reads TGCGCCAGCAGCTTACCAGGGGGACTTAGCACAGATACGCAGTATTTT.

The chain has TRBV9 and TRBJ1-2; D uncertain. Germline loops: CDR1 SGDLS, CDR2 YYNGEE. Trimming cost V 0 bases and J 8 bases, with 14 bases left between them. This CDR3 is built from 14 residues. CDR3 amino acids: CASSVGAVPGGYTF. The CDR3 bases are TGTGCCAGCAGCGTAGGTGCCGTCCCCGGAGGCTACACCTTC.

This clone was recorded a few times. V usage is TRBV10-3 and J usage is TRBJ1-5, with D uncertain. Trimming shortened V by 2 bases and J by 9 bases, and 17 bases separated the two germline ends. The CDR3 consists of 15 residues. Germline assignment: CDR1 ENHRY and CDR2 SYGVKD. The CDR3 here is CAISERVLSGAPQHF. In nucleotides, the CDR3 is TGTGCCATCAGTGAGAGAGTGCTTTCCGGTGCGCCCCAGCATTTT.

This clone was seen only a few times. The V and J genes are TRBV30 and TRBJ2-1; 13 nucleotides align to TRBD2. The V gene's germline CDR1 is GTSNPN and CDR2 SVGIG (reference sequence). The V segment lost 2 bases and the J segment 7 bases; nucleotides outside the gene matches: 5. This CDR3 has 15 residues. CDR3 bases: TGTGCCTGGAGTACCACTAGCGGGGGGGCAAATGAGCAGTTCTTC. It is translated as CAWSTTSGGANEQFF. The full variable domain, with the rest looked up from reference TRBV30 and TRBJ2-1, is SQTIHQWPATLVQPVGSPLSLECTVEGTSNPNLYWYRQAAGRGLQLLFYSVGIGQISSEVPQNLSASRPQDRQFILSSKKLLLSDSGFYLCAWSTTSGGANEQFFGPGTRLTVL.

V gene TRBV7-2 combines with J gene TRBJ2-5; tentative D call: TRBD1 (7 bases). The CDR3 length is 13 residues. Germline V gives CDR1 SGHTA, CDR2 FQGNSA. With 4 bases removed from V and 7 bases from J, the gap between germline ends came to 13 bases. CDR3 nucleotide sequence: TGTGCCAGCAGCTCCAGGGGGGAGCGGACCCAGTACTTC. This gives the protein CASSSRGERTQYF.

The chain has TRBV7-8 and TRBJ1-1, with TRBD1 matching 9 bases. V trimming: 3 bases; J trimming: 11 bases; junction bases outside the gene matches: 10. Germline V gene lookup returns CDR1 SGHVS and CDR2 FQNEAQ. The CDR3 is 14 amino acids. This CDR3 reads CASSLGTGWFVAFF. CDR3 nucleotide sequence: TGTGCCAGCAGCTTGGGGACAGGGTGGTTTGTGGCTTTCTTT.

The V call is TRBV5-1, the J call TRBJ1-1; TRBD1 matches at 7 bases. This CDR3 is 16 amino acids long. Trimming removed 4 bases from V and 1 base from J; junction bases left unmatched: 10. Germline CDR1 SGHRS, CDR2 YFSETQ. CDR3 nucleotide sequence: TGCGCCAGCAGCCGTGACCCGACAGGGTCGAACACTGAAGCTTTCTTT. Translating gives CASSRDPTGSNTEAFF. The full variable domain, with the rest looked up from reference TRBV5-1 and TRBJ1-1, is KAGVTQTPRYLIKTRGQQVTLSCSPISGHRSVSWYQQTPGQGLQFLFEYFSETQRNKGNFPGRFSGRQFSNSRSEMNVSTLELGDSALYLCASSRDPTGSNTEAFFGQGTRLTVV.

The V gene is TRBV6-5, the J gene TRBJ1-2; D gene unclear. The ends were cut back, 5 bases at V and 0 bases at J, with 7 bases in the middle. Per the germline V gene, CDR1 is MNHEY and CDR2 is SVGAGI. This CDR3 has 13 residues. The CDR3 region has the DNA TGTGCCAGCAGTCGTGGGGCTAACTATGGCTACACCTTC. Amino acids: CASSRGANYGYTF.

This clone was seen only once. V gene TRBV7-2 combines with J gene TRBJ2-5; D is perhaps TRBD1 (6 bases). V lost 3 bases and J 4 bases, leaving 12 bases between the germline ends. Germline values: CDR1 SGHTA, CDR2 FQGNSA. The CDR3 has 14 amino acids. Here the CDR3 DNA reads TGTGCCAGCAGCTTCGGGTTAGGGGGAGAGACCCAGTACTTC. This translates into CASSFGLGGETQYF.

The rearrangement uses TRBV29-1 and TRBJ2-3; either TRBD1 or TRBD2 may fit D (7 bases each). The CDR3 covers 14 residues. Trimming removed 8 bases at V and 4 bases at J, with 19 bases between. Germline lookup yields CDR1 SQVTM and CDR2 ANQGSEA. This CDR3 reads CSRGEGAEADTQYF. DNA of the CDR3: TGCAGCCGCGGGGAGGGGGCGGAGGCAGATACGCAGTATTTT.

This clone occurred once. The CDR3 loop is CASAPGQLATQYF. Written as DNA, the CDR3 is TGTGCCAGCGCACCGGGACAGCTTGCTACGCAGTATTTT. V and J are TRBV6-5 and TRBJ2-3; 7 nucleotides align to TRBD1. The J segment lost 8 bases and the V segment lost 8 bases, leaving 10 bases of the junction unmatched. This CDR3 has 13 amino acids. Germline V gene lookup returns CDR1 MNHEY and CDR2 SVGAGI.

The chain is built from TRBV30 and TRBJ1-5; D may be TRBD1 (6 bases). The germline V gene has CDR1 GTSNPN and CDR2 SVGIG (reference sequence). The CDR3 is made up of 14 amino acids. The V end was cut by 0 bases, the J end by 5 bases, with 11 bases between. CDR3: CAWSVQGSHQPQHF. The CDR3 coding sequence is TGTGCCTGGAGTGTACAGGGTTCCCATCAGCCCCAGCATTTT. Looking up the rest from reference TRBV30 and TRBJ1-5 gives the full variable domain: SQTIHQWPATLVQPVGSPLSLECTVEGTSNPNLYWYRQAAGRGLQLLFYSVGIGQISSEVPQNLSASRPQDRQFILSSKKLLLSDSGFYLCAWSVQGSHQPQHFGDGTRLSIL.

This chain connects TRBV6-1 to TRBJ1-4; 7 nucleotides line up with TRBD1. The CDR3 loop spans 13 amino acids. V shed 2 bases and J 13 bases; nucleotides not matched to a gene: 7. Germline V lookup: CDR1 MNHNS, CDR2 SASEGT. In DNA form, the CDR3 reads TGTGCCAGCAGTGAAAGGACAGGTCTGGGACTGTTTTTT. Translated, it gives CASSERTGLGLFF.

The chain employs TRBV6-1 and TRBJ2-7, with D perhaps matching TRBD1 or TRBD2 (5 bases each). V lost 7 bases and J lost 6, with 16 bases in between. The length of the CDR3 is 13 residues. Germline-derived CDR1 and CDR2 are MNHNS and SASEGT. CDR3 nucleotides: TGTGCCAGCACCCCCGAAGGGGCGGGCGAGCAGTACTTC. It specifies CASTPEGAGEQYF.

The chain is built from TRBV9 and TRBJ1-2; TRBD1 might be the D (6 bases). Germline lookup yields CDR1 SGDLS and CDR2 YYNGEE. V was clipped by 0 bases and J by 1 base, with 16 bases between them. There are 17 residues in the CDR3. CDR3 protein: CASSVVAGANFNYGYTF. As DNA, the CDR3 is TGTGCCAGCAGCGTAGTAGCAGGGGCGAACTTTAACTATGGCTACACCTTC. The entire variable domain, with the rest obtained from reference TRBV9 and TRBJ1-2, is as follows: DSGVTQTPKHLITATGQRVTLRCSPRSGDLSVYWYQQSLDQGLQFLIQYYNGEERAKGNILERFSAQQFPDLHSELNLSSLELGDSALYFCASSVVAGANFNYGYTFGSGTRLTVV.

CDR3 nucleotides: TGTGCCAGCAGCTCCACTCGGACAAAGGGAAATGACTATGGCTACACCTTC. Translation gives CASSSTRTKGNDYGYTF. The chain combines TRBV7-9 with TRBJ1-2, with D possibly TRBD1 on 5 matching bases. Deletions cut 4 bases from V and 3 bases from J, with 21 bases between. The CDR3 loop spans 17 amino acids. Per the germline V gene, CDR1 is SEHNR and CDR2 is FQNEAQ (reference sequence).

The chain is built from TRBV11-1 and TRBJ2-2; no clear D gene. Trimming took 0 bases from V and 5 from J, leaving 7 bases between them. Germline V gene sequence: CDR1 SGHAT, CDR2 FQDESV (reference sequence). The CDR3 runs 14 residues. CDR3 loop: CASSLAMGTGELFF. As DNA, the CDR3 is TGTGCCAGCAGCTTAGCGATGGGGACCGGGGAGCTGTTTTTT.